Presented here are 21 T cell receptor beta chains from one specimen sequenced in a study of T cells in Graves' hyperthyroidism and ophthalmopathy. Regions amplified from RNA transcripts were the TCR beta CDR3 regions. HTBI primers were employed in a first-round RT-PCR of the TCR CDR3. A single record per CDR3 protein comes from TCRdb applying MiXCR to the multiplex PCR reads. The top ten clones hold approximately 7.8% of a sample with some 270,000 distinct CDR3 sequences, about an eighth of them seen once. Source material: blood. All receptors come from a woman aged 25 to 39 with Graves' hyperthyroidism that later progressed to Graves' ophthalmopathy.

This clonotype was counted many times. The chain links TRBV6-5 to TRBJ1-1; possible D gene TRBD1, 5 bases. The CDR3 has 15 amino acids. Germline values: CDR1 MNHEY, CDR2 SVGAGI. V was cut by 2 bases and J by 0 bases, with 10 bases left in between. The CDR3 DNA reads TGTGCCAGCAGTTACGGGGACGGTCTGAACACTGAAGCTTTCTTT. Translating gives CASSYGDGLNTEAFF.

The CDR3 DNA reads TGTGCCAGCAGCTTCGAACCGGGCATCACAGATACGCAGTATTTT. It codes for CASSFEPGITDTQYF. The chain recombines TRBV11-2 with TRBJ2-3; the D is unclear. CDR1 and CDR2 from the germline V gene are SGHAT and FQNNGV. The CDR3 extends over 15 amino acids. Trimming removed 3 bases at V and 2 bases at J, with 12 bases between.

In this sample, this clonotype turned up many times. This chain uses TRBV20-1 with TRBJ2-7, with 8 bases aligning to TRBD2. Germline loops: CDR1 DFQATT, CDR2 SNEGSKA (reference sequence). The CDR3 is made up of 16 amino acids. V lost 4 bases, J lost 7 bases, and 18 bases stayed unmatched. The chain's CDR3 is CSATRPPKAGAKEQYF. In nucleotides, the CDR3 is TGCAGTGCTACCCGCCCCCCGAAAGCGGGAGCCAAAGAGCAGTACTTC.

This clonotype was observed a handful of times. The V gene is TRBV6-1, the J gene TRBJ1-6, with D maybe TRBD1 (5 bases). Germline V gene lookup returns CDR1 MNHNS and CDR2 SASEGT. The CDR3 spans 14 residues. V shed 7 bases and J shed 10 bases, with 17 bases lying between them. The CDR3 nucleotides read TGTGCCAGCACCCAAGGGGTAGGCAGGTCACCCCTCCACTTT. Amino acids: CASTQGVGRSPLHF.

Remarks on this clonotype: A much larger clone lies a single base off, so this may be a read error. The chain combines TRBV4-3 with TRBJ2-7; 15 bases line up with TRBD2. Germline assignment: CDR1 LGHNA and CDR2 YSLEER. The CDR3 loop spans 16 amino acids. V shed 1 base and J 9 bases; nucleotides not matched to a gene: 7. The CDR3 region has the DNA TGCGCCAGCAGCCAAGCAAGGACTAGCGGGAGGGCCGTGCAGTACTTC. Translation: CASSQARTSGRAVQYF.

The gene calls are TRBV11-2 and TRBJ1-1, with D unresolved. Deletions cut 3 bases from V and 0 bases from J, with 5 bases between. Germline assignment: CDR1 SGHAT and CDR2 FQNNGV. There are 13 residues in the CDR3. The CDR3 loop reads CASSLVMNTEAFF. For the CDR3, the DNA is TGTGCCAGCAGCTTGGTGATGAACACTGAAGCTTTCTTT. Combining the CDR3 with reference TRBV11-2 and TRBJ1-1 gives the whole variable domain EAGVAQSPRYKIIEKRQSVAFWCNPISGHATLYWYQQILGQGPKLLIQFQNNGVVDDSQLPKDRFSAERLKGVDSTLKIQPAKLEDSAVYLCASSLVMNTEAFFGQGTRLTVV.

In this sample, this clonotype turned up many times. This rearrangement joins TRBV28 to TRBJ2-3, with D perhaps TRBD1 or TRBD2 (6 bases each). There are 17 residues in the CDR3. Germline CDR1 reads MDHEN; CDR2 reads SYDVKM. Between the trimmed V and J ends, which lost 5 bases and 2 bases, there was a span of 20 bases. The CDR3 region is CASSPEEGGGYTDTQYF. The CDR3 DNA sequence: TGTGCCAGCAGTCCCGAGGAGGGGGGAGGCTACACAGATACGCAGTATTTT.

As for this clonotype: This may be a read error: a much more frequent sequence differs by one nucleotide. V usage is TRBV6-1 and J usage is TRBJ1-1, with D tentatively TRBD1 (6 bases). The germline V gene encodes CDR1 MNHNS and CDR2 SASEGT. This CDR3 has 13 amino acids. V was clipped by 8 bases and J by 5 bases, with 15 bases between them. This CDR3 is CASAGTQRTEAFF. The CDR3 DNA reads TGTGCCAGCGCCGGGACACAAAGGACTGAAGCTTTCTTT.

This clonotype was recorded at least ten times. J is TRBJ1-5 and V is TRBV12-3 or TRBV12-4; D perhaps matches TRBD1 (5 bases). The V end was cut by 1 base, the J end by 6 bases, with 10 bases between. The length of the CDR3 is 14 residues. CDR3: CASSLGMGGQPQHF. CDR3 nucleotides: TGTGCCAGCAGTTTAGGGATGGGGGGTCAGCCCCAGCATTTT.

The CDR3 spells CASSQDMTTSSVEQFF. Here the CDR3 DNA reads TGCGCCAGCAGCCAAGATATGACGACTAGCTCGGTTGAGCAGTTCTTC. V gene TRBV4-1 combines with J gene TRBJ2-1, with 7 bases aligning to TRBD2. The CDR3 sequence is 16 residues long. Germline CDR1 is MGHRA and CDR2 is YSYEKL. Losses at the gene ends were 0 bases for V and 9 bases for J; bases not matched to a gene: 11.

The sample holds one count of this clonotype. J is TRBJ1-1 and V is TRBV3-1; D unresolved. Per germline, CDR1 LGHDT and CDR2 YNNKEL (reference sequence). CDR3 length: 13 residues. V lost 0 bases, J lost 7 bases, and 9 bases lay in between. The DNA for the CDR3 is TGTGCCAGCAGCCAAGATGAGGGTTATGAAGCTTTCTTT. Its translation is CASSQDEGYEAFF.

This clonotype showed up just a few times. The V gene is TRBV10-2, the J gene TRBJ2-1; 7 bases map to TRBD1. V dropped 2 bases and J dropped 6; count of bases not matched to a gene: 4. CDR1 and CDR2 from the germline V gene are WSHSY and SAAADI. The CDR3 spans 14 residues. The chain's CDR3 is CASSEPGTVNEQFF. The CDR3 DNA reads TGCGCCAGCAGTGAGCCGGGGACAGTCAATGAGCAGTTCTTC.

There are a few counts of this clonotype. The chain couples TRBV7-6 to TRBJ2-3, with 8 bases fitting TRBD2. The CDR3 runs 16 residues. With 1 base clipped from V and 3 bases from J, the junction kept 6 bases outside the gene matches. Germline CDR1 is SGHVS and CDR2 is FNYEAQ. The CDR3 nucleotides are TGTGCCAGCAGCTTAGGGGCGGGAGGTGGAACAGATACGCAGTATTTT. This translates into CASSLGAGGGTDTQYF.

The chain carries TRBV5-6 and TRBJ2-7; 7 bases map to TRBD2. CDR3 length: 14 residues. After removal of 2 bases from V and 1 base from J, the junction contained 3 bases not matched to a gene. The germline gives CDR1 SGHDT, CDR2 YYEEEE. The CDR3 DNA follows: TGTGCCAGCAGCTTACTAGCGCAATCCTACGAGCAGTACTTC. Amino acids: CASSLLAQSYEQYF.

This clonotype has just a few counts. This chain uses TRBV20-1 with TRBJ1-1; D unresolved. Germline V gives CDR1 DFQATT, CDR2 SNEGSKA (reference sequence). This CDR3 is 13 amino acids long. Trimming took 5 bases from V and 3 from J, leaving 13 bases between them. In DNA, the CDR3 is TGCAGTGCTCCCGCCCGGCGTTACACTGAAGCTTTCTTT. It specifies CSAPARRYTEAFF.

The chain recombines TRBV19 with TRBJ2-3; D is unclear. The CDR3 sequence is 15 residues long. V lost 5 bases to trimming and J lost 0 bases, with 12 bases between them. Germline V CDR1 and CDR2: LNHDA, SQIVND (reference sequence). The CDR3 spells CASSPSAVSTDTQYF. The CDR3 nucleotides are TGTGCCAGTAGTCCCTCGGCGGTAAGCACAGATACGCAGTATTTT.

This clonotype was seen ten or more times. The V gene is TRBV5-6, the J gene TRBJ2-7; either TRBD1 or TRBD2 may fit D (5 bases each). This CDR3 comprises 15 residues. Germline lookup yields CDR1 SGHDT and CDR2 YYEEEE. V lost 6 bases and J lost 2, with 18 bases in between. CDR3: CASTHGDGFTYEQYF. For the CDR3, the DNA is TGTGCCAGCACCCATGGGGACGGGTTTACCTACGAGCAGTACTTC.

This clonotype was found once. A much larger clone is a single base away; this may be a read error. J is TRBJ1-3 and V is TRBV7-6; D unresolved. Germline V lookup: CDR1 SGHVS, CDR2 FNYEAQ. The CDR3 is 14 amino acids. The chain's CDR3 is CVSAPAEWGNTIYF. The CDR3 DNA reads as TGTGTCAGCGCCCCCGCCGAGTGGGGAAACACCATATATTTT.

The chain employs TRBV7-9 and TRBJ2-2; D is possibly TRBD2 (6 bases). CDR3 length: 17 amino acids. The germline V gene encodes CDR1 SEHNR and CDR2 FQNEAQ (reference sequence). Deletions cut 3 bases from V and 1 base from J, with 15 bases between. Here the CDR3 DNA reads TGTGCCAGCAGCTTGGAGCTACGGGGGAGGAACACCGGGGAGCTGTTTTTT. This encodes CASSLELRGRNTGELFF.

This clonotype was picked up many times. The chain links TRBV27 to TRBJ1-1, with TRBD1 matching 8 bases. The V gene end was trimmed by 1 base and the J gene end by 1 base; junction bases not matched to a gene: 5. This CDR3 comprises 16 residues. Germline V lookup: CDR1 MNHEY, CDR2 SMNVEV (reference sequence). CDR3 nucleotides: TGTGCCAGCAGTTTATTCCAGGGGGCCTCGAACACTGAAGCTTTCTTT. Amino acid sequence: CASSLFQGASNTEAFF.

This clonotype was recorded at least ten times. The chain employs TRBV6-2 or TRBV6-3 and TRBJ2-7, with 14 bases fitting TRBD2. The CDR3 length is 17 residues. Unmatched junction bases numbered 5, after V lost 2 bases and J lost 2 bases. The germline CDR1 and CDR2 sequences are MNHEY and SVGEGT. The CDR3 nucleotides read TGTGCCAGCAGTTACGGGACTAGCGGGAGATCGGCCTACGAGCAGTACTTC. Protein sequence: CASSYGTSGRSAYEQYF.